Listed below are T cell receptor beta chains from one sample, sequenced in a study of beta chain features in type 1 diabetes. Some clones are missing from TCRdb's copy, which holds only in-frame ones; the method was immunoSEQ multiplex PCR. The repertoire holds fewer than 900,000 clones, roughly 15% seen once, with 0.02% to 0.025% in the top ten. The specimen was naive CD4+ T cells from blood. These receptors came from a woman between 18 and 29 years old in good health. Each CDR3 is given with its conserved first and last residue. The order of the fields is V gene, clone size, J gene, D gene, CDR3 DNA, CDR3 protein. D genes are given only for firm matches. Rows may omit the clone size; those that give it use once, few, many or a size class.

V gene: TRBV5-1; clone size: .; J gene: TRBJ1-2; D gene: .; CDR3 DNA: TGCGCCAGCAGCTTATCCGGGCTCTATGGCTACACCTTC; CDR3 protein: CASSLSGLYGYTF
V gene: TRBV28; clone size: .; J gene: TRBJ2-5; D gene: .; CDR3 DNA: TGTGCCAGCAGTTTTGATCTACAGAACCAAGAGACCCAGTACTTC; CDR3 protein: CASSFDLQNQETQYF
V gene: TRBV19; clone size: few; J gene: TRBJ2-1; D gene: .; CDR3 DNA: TGTGCCAGTAGTATGATGCATTCCGGAGGGCCCTTTGCGAATGAGCAGTTCTTC; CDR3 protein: CASSMMHSGGPFANEQFF
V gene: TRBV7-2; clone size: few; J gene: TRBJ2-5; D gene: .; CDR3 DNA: TGTGCCAGCACCTTCGGGACTGTCCAAGAGACCCAGTACTTC; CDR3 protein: CASTFGTVQETQYF
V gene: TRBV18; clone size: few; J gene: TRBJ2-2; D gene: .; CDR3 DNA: TGTGCCAGCTCACCCAACAGGGTGCGGAGCACCGGGGAGCTGTTTTTT; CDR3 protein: CASSPNRVRSTGELFF
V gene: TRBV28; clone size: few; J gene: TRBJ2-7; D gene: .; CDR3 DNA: TGTGCCAGCAGCCCCCAACCCTCATGGGACACCTCCTCCTACGAGCAGTACTTC; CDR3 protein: CASSPQPSWDTSSYEQYF
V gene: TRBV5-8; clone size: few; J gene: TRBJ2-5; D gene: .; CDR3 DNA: TGTGCCAGCAGCCCGAGCGGGACCCAGTACTTC; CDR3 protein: CASSPSGTQYF
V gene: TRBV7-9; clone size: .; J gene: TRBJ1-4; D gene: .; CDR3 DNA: TGTGCCAGCAGCCTTCAGGGTATGGAAAAACTGTTTTTT; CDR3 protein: CASSLQGMEKLFF
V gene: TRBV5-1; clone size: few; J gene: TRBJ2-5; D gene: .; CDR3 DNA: TGCGCCAGCAGCTTGGATGTGGAGACCCAGTACTTC; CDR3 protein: CASSLDVETQYF
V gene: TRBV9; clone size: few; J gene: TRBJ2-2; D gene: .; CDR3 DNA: TGTGCCAGCAGCCTCCTAGCGAACAGGGCCCCCCACACCGGGGAGCTGTTTTTT; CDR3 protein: CASSLLANRAPHTGELFF
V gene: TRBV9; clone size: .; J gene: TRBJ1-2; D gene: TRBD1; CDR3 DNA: TGTGCCAGCAGCGTATTGGGCAGGGGGGACTATGGCTACACCTTC; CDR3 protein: CASSVLGRGDYGYTF
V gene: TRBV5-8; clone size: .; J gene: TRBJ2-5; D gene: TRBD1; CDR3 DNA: TGTGCCAGCAGCTCGGGGCGGCAGGGGGCTGGAGAGACCCAGTACTTC; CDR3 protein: CASSSGRQGAGETQYF
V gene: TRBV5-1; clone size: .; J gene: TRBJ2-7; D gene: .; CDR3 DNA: TGCGCCAGCAGCTTGGTTTCCGGGGGCTGGAACGAGCAGTACTTC; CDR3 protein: CASSLVSGGWNEQYF
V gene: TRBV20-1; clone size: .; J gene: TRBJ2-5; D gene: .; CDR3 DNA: TGCAGTGCCTTTCGACAGCTCCTTCCGTACTTC; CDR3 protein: CSAFRQLLPYF
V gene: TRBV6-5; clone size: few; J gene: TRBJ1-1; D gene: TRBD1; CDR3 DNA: TGTGCCAGCGCTGGGACAGGGGGCGGACGAACTGAAGCTTTCTTT; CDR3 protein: CASAGTGGGRTEAFF
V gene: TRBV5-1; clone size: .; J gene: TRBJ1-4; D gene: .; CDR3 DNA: TGCGCCAGCAGCTTGGGGCACCTAGCAACTAATGAAAAACTGTTTTTT; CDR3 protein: CASSLGHLATNEKLFF
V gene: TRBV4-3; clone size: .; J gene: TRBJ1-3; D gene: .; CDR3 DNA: TGCGCCAGCAGCCAAGTAGCGACTTCTGGAAACACCATATATTTT; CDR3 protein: CASSQVATSGNTIYF
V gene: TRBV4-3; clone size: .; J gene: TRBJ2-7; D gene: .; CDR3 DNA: TGCGCCAGCAGCCAAAAACTGGCCTACGAGCAGTACTTC; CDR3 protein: CASSQKLAYEQYF
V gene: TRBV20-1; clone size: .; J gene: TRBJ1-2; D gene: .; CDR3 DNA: TGCAGTGTGGGGGACTATGGCTACACCTTC; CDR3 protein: CSVGDYGYTF
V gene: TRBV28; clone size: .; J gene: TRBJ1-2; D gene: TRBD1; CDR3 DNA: TGTGCCAGCAGTTTCAGTGGACAGGGACCCCACACCTTC; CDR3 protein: CASSFSGQGPHTF
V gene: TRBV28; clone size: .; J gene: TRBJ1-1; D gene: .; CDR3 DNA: TGTGCCAGCAGAAAAAGGGGAGGGTCCACTGAAGCTTTCTTT; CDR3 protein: CASRKRGGSTEAFF
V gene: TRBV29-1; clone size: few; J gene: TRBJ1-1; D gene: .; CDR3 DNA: TGCAGCGTTGACTGGGGAATGAACACTGAAGCTTTCTTT; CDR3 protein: CSVDWGMNTEAFF
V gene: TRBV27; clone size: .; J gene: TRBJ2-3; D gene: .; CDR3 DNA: TGTGCCAGCAGTTTATCTACTGGCGGGAGCACAGATACGCAGTATTTT; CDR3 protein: CASSLSTGGSTDTQYF
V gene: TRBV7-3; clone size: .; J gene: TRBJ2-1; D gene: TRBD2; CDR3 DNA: TGTGCCAGCAGCTTAAGACCTGGGACTAGCGGGAGTCATGAGCAGTTCTTC; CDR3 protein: CASSLRPGTSGSHEQFF
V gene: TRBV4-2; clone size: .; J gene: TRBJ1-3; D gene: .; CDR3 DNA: TGTGCCAGCAGCCAAGTTAGCGGGACCTCTGGAAACACCATATATTTT; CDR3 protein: CASSQVSGTSGNTIYF
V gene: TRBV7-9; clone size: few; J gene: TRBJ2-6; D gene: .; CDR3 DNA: TGTGCCAGCAGCTTTATCTACCGGGGGGCCAACGTCCTGACTTTC; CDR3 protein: CASSFIYRGANVLTF
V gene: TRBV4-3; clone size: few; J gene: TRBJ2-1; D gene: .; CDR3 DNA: TGCGCCAGCAGCCAAGATCTTGTTTCCTACAATGAGCAGTTCTTC; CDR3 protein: CASSQDLVSYNEQFF
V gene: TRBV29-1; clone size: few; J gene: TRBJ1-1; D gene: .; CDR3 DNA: TGCAGCGTTGCATCCAGGGCAGGCACTGAAGCTTTCTTT; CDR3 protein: CSVASRAGTEAFF
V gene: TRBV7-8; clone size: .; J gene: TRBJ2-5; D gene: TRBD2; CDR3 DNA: TGTGCCAGCAGCTTAGTGGGGACTAGCGGGAACAAAGAGACCCAGTACTTC; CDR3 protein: CASSLVGTSGNKETQYF
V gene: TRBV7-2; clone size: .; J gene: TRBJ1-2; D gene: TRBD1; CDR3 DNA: TGTGCCAGCAGCTTAGCGGGGGTACACAGGGGGTTCTATGGCTACACCTTC; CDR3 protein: CASSLAGVHRGFYGYTF
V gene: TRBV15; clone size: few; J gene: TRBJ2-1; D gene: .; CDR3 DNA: TGTGCCACCAGCAGAGCTAGGGTTGAGCAGTTCTTC; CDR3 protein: CATSRARVEQFF
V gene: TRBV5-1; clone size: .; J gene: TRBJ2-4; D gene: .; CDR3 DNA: TGCGCCAGCAGCTTGAGTGGAAACATTCAGTACTTC; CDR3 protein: CASSLSGNIQYF
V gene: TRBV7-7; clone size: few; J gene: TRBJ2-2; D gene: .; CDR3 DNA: TGTGCTAGCGCTACAGGGTACACCGGGGAGCTGTTTTTT; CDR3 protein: CASATGYTGELFF
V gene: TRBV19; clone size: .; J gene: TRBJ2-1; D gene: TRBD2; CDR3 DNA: TGTGCCAGTACCAGCGGGAGGGTACATGAGCAGTTCTTC; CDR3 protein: CASTSGRVHEQFF
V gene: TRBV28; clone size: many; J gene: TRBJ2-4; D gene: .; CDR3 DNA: TGTGCCAGCAGCTGGGCCGCCGGAAAAAACATTCAGTACTTC; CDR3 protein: CASSWAAGKNIQYF
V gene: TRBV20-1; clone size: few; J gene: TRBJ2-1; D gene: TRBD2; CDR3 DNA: TGCAGTGCTAGATCTAGCGGGCGCCAGTTCTTC; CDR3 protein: CSARSSGRQFF
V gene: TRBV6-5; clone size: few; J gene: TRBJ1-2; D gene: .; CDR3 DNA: TGTGCCAGCAGTTACTCGAGTGCCTTCAGCACCTCTGGCTACACCTTC; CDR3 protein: CASSYSSAFSTSGYTF
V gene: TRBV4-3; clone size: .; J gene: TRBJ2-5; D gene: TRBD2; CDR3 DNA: TGCGCCAGCAGCCCTAGCGGGAGAAAAGAGACCCAGTACTTC; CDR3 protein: CASSPSGRKETQYF
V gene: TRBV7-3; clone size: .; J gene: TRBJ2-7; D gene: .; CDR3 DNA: TGTGCCAGCAGCTTAGCGGGATCCTACGAGCAGTACTTC; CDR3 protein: CASSLAGSYEQYF
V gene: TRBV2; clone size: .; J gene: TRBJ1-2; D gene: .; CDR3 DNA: TGTGCCAGGGAGCAGGGAAATGGCTACACCTTC; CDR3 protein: CAREQGNGYTF
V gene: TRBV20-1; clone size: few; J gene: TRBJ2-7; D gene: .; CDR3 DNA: TGCAGTGCAGAGGGTTCCTACGAGCAGTACTTC; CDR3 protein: CSAEGSYEQYF
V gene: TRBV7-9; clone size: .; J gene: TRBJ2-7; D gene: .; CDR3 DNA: TGTGCCAGCAGCTTGGGGGATCCGTCCTACGAGCAGTACTTC; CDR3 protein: CASSLGDPSYEQYF
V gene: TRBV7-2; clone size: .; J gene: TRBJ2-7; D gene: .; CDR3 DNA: TGTGCCAGCAGCCCGAATAACTATCGTTACGAGCAGTACTTC; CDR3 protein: CASSPNNYRYEQYF
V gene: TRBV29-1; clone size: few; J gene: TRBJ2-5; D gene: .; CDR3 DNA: TGCAGCGTTGAAGGCCAGGCTCAAGAGACCCAGTACTTC; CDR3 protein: CSVEGQAQETQYF
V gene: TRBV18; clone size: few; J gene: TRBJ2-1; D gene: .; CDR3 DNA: TGTGCCAGCTCACCACCTTCCCGATCCTACAATGAGCAGTTCTTC; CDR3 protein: CASSPPSRSYNEQFF
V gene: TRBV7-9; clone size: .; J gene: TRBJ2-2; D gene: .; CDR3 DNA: TGTGCCAGCAGCTTAGGGCCGGGCCGGGCCGGGGAGCTGTTTTTT; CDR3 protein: CASSLGPGRAGELFF
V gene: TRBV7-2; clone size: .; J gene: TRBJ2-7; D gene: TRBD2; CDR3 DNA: TGTGCCAGCAGCTCAAGACTAGCGGGAGCGGGGGGGTCCTACGAGCAGTACTTC; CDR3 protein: CASSSRLAGAGGSYEQYF